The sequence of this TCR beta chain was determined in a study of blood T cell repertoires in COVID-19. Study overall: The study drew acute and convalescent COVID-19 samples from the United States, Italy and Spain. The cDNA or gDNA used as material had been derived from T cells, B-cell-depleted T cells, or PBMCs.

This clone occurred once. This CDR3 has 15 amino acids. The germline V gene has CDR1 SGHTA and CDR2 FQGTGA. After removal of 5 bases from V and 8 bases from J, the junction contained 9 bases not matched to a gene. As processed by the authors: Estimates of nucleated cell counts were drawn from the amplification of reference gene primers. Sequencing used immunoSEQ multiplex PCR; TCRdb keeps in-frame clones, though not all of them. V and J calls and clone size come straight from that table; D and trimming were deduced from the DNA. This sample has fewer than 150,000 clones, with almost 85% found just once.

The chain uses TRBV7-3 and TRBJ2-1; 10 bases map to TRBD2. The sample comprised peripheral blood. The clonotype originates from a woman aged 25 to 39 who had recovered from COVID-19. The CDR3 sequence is CASSVLAGTLHEQFF. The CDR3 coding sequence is TGTGCCAGCAGCGTACTAGCGGGAACACTCCATGAGCAGTTCTTC.